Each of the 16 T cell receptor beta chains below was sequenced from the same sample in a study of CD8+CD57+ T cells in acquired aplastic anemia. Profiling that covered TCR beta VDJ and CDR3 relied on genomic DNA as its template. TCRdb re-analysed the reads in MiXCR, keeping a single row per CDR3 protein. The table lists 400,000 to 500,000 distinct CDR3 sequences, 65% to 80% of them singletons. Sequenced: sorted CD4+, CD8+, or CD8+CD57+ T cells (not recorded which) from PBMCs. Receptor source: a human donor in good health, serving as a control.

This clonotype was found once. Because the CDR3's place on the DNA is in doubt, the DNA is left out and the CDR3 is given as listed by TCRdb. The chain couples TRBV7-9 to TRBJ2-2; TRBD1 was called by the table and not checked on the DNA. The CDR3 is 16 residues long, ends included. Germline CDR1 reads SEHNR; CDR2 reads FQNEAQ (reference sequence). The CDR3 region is CASSFRGYGYTFGLFF.

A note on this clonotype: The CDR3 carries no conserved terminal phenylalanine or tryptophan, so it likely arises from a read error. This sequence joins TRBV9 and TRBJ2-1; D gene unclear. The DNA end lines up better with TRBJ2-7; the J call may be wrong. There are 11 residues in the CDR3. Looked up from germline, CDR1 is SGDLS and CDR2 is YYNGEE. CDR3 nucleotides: TGTGCCAGCAGCTACGTCAATGAGCAGTACTCC. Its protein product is CASSYVNEQYS.

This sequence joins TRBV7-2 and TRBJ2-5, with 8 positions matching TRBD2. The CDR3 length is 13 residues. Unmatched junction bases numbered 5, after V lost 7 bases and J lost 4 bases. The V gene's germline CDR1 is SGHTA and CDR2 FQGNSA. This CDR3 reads CASTPGGGETQYF. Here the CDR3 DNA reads TGTGCCAGCACCCCGGGGGGGGGAGAGACCCAGTACTTC.

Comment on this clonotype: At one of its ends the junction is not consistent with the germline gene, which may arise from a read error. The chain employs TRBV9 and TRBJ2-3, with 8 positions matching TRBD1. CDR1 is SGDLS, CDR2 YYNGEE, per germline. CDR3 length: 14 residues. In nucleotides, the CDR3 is TGTGCCAGCAGCTCACGAACTGGACAGGGAAACAGCCATTTT. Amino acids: CASSSRTGQGNSHF.

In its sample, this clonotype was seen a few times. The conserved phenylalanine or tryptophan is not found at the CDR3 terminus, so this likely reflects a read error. This chain's CDR3 is CASSIATAEKLFS. In nucleotides, the CDR3 is TGTGCCAGCAGTATCGCGACAGCTGAAAAACTGTTTTCT. The rearrangement links TRBV2 to TRBJ1-4, with D perhaps matching TRBD1 (5 bases). CDR1 is SNHLY, CDR2 FYNNEI, per germline. The germline V and J ends were trimmed by 5 bases and 7 bases, with 11 bases remaining between them. The CDR3 contains 13 residues.

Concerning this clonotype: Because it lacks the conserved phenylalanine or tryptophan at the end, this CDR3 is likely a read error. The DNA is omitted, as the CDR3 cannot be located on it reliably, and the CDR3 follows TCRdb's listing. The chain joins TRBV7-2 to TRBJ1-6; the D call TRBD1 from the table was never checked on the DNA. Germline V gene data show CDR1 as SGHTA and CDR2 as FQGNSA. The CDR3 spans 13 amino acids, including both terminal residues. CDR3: CASSLVVWGSTDT.

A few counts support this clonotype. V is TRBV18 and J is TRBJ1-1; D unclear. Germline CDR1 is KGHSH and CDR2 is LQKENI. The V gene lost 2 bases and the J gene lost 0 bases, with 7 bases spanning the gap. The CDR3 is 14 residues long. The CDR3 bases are TGTGCCAGCTCACCAAGTTCCGTGAACACTGAAGCTTTCTTT. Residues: CASSPSSVNTEAFF.

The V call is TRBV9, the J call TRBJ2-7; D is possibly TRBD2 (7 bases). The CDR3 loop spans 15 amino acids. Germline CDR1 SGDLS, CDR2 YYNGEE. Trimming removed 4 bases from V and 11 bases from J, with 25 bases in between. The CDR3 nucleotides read TGTGCCAGCAGCTTAGAGGGGGGGGCGTTCTCAGAGAAGTACTTC. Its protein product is CASSLEGGAFSEKYF.

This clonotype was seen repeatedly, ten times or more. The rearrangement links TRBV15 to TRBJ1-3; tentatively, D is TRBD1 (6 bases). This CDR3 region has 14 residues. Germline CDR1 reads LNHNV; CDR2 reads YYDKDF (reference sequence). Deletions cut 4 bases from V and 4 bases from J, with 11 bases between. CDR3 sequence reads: CATSIPGAGNTIYF. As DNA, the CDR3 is TGTGCCACCAGCATCCCGGGGGCAGGAAACACCATATATTTT.

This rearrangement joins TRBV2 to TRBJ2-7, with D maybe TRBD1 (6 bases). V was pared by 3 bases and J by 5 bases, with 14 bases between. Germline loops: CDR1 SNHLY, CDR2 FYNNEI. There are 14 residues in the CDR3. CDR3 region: CASSEGRGTHEQYF. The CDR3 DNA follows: TGTGCCAGCAGTGAGGGTAGGGGGACCCACGAGCAGTACTTC.

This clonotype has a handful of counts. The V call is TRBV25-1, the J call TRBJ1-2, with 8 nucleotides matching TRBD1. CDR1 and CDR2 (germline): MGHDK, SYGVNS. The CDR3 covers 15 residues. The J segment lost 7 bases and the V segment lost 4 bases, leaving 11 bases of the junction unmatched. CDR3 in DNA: TGTGCCAGCAGTGGAGGTCACAGGGGGGAACGTGGCTACACCTTC. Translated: CASSGGHRGERGYTF.

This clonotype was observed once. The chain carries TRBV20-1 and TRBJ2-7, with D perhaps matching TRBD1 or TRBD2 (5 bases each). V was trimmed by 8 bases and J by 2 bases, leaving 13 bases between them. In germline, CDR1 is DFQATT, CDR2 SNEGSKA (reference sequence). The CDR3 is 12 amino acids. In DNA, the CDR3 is TGCAGTATAGGGACGGAAACCTACGAGCAGTACTTC. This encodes CSIGTETYEQYF.

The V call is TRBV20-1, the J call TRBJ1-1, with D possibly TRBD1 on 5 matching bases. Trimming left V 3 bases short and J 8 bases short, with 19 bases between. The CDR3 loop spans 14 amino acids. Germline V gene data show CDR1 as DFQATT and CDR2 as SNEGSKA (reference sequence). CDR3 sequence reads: CSARTAHEFTEAFF. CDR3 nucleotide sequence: TGCAGTGCTAGGACAGCGCACGAATTCACCGAAGCTTTCTTT.

Here the CDR3 DNA reads TGTGCCAGCAGCTGGAGGGCCAGCTCTAACTCCTACGAGCAGTACTTC. The encoded protein is CASSWRASSNSYEQYF. This chain connects TRBV12-3 or TRBV12-4 to TRBJ2-7; possibly TRBD2 for D (6 bases). The CDR3 contains 16 residues. V was clipped by 6 bases and J by 0 bases, with 18 bases between them.

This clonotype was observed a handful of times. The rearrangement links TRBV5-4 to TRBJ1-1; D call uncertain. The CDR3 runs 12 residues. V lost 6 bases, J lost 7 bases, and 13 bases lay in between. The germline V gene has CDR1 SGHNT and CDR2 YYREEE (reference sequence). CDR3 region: CASNIPGFEAFF. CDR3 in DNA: TGTGCCAGCAATATACCGGGCTTTGAAGCTTTCTTT. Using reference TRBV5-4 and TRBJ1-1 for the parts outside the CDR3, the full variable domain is ETGVTQSPTHLIKTRGQQVTLRCSSQSGHNTVSWYQQALGQGPQFIFQYYREEENGRGNFPPRFSGLQFPNYSSELNVNALELDDSALYLCASNIPGFEAFFGQGTRLTVV.

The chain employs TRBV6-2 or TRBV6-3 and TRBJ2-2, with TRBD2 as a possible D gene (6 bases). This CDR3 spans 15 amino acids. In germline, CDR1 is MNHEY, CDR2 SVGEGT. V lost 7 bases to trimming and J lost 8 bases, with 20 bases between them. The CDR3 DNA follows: TGTGCCAGCACCATCACCCTAGCCCGGGGGGGGGAGCTGTTTTTT. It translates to CASTITLARGGELFF.